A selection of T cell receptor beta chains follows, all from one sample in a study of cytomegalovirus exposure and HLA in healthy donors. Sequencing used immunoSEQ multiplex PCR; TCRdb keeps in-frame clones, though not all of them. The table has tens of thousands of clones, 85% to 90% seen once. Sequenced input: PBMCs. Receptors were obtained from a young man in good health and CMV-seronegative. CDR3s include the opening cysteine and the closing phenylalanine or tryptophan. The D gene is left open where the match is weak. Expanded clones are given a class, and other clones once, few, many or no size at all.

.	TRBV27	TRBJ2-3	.	TGTGCCAGCAGTTTGTCAACCCCAGGCGATACGCAGTATTTT	CASSLSTPGDTQYF
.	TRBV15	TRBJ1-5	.	TGTGCCACCAGTCGTAGCAGCAATCAGCCCCAGCATTTT	CATSRSSNQPQHF
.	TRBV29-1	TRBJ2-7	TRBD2	TGCAGCGTTGGGACTAGCGGGCTCTACGAGCAGTACTTC	CSVGTSGLYEQYF
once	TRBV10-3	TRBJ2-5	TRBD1	TGTGCCATCAGTGGGGACAGGGCAGAGACCCAGTACTTC	CAISGDRAETQYF
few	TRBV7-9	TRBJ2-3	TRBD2	TGTGCCAGCAGCCAAGCCCGACTAGCGGGAGTTTCAGATACGCAGTATTTT	CASSQARLAGVSDTQYF
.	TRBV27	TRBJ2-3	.	TGTGCCAGCACCCCCGCCCAGCGTAGAGCTAGCACAGATACGCAGTATTTT	CASTPAQRRASTDTQYF
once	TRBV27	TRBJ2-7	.	TGTGCCAGCAGTCCCGAGCCCGCCCGCAGCGGCGAGCAGTACTTC	CASSPEPARSGEQYF
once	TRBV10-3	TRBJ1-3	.	TGTGCCAGTAGAGCACAGGGTGTTGGAAACACCATATATTTT	CASRAQGVGNTIYF
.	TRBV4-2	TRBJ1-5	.	TGTGCCAGCAGCCAACGGACTCCCGGGGGGCCCCAGCATTTT	CASSQRTPGGPQHF
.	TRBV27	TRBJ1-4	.	TGTGCCAGCAGTGTGGGAAAGAGTCAGGGTAATGAAAAACTGTTTTTT	CASSVGKSQGNEKLFF
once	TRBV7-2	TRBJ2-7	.	TGTGCCACCACTGGTACTGGGAGGTACGAGCAGTACTTC	CATTGTGRYEQYF
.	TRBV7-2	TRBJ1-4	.	TGTGCCAGCAGCTTAAGAAACGTCGGGGAAAAACTGTTTTTT	CASSLRNVGEKLFF
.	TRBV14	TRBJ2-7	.	TGTGCCAGCAGCCAAGACACAGTGCTCTACGAGCAGTACTTC	CASSQDTVLYEQYF
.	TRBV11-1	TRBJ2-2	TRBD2	TGTGCCAGCAGCCAAGGACTAGCGGGAGGGAAGGCCGGGGAGCTGTTTTTT	CASSQGLAGGKAGELFF
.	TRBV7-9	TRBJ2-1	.	TGTGCCAGCAGCTTAGGACGGGGATCCTACAATGAGCAGTTCTTC	CASSLGRGSYNEQFF
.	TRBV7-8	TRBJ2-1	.	TGTGCCAGCAGCCTGGGCGGGGTCCCGTCCTACAATGAGCAGTTCTTC	CASSLGGVPSYNEQFF
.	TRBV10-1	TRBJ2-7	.	TGCGCCGGCAGCGTGATAGGGGCAGGGATATGGTACGAGCAGTACTTC	CAGSVIGAGIWYEQYF
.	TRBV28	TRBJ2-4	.	TGTGCCAGCAGTTTACAACACCCGGCCAAAAACATTCAGTACTTC	CASSLQHPAKNIQYF
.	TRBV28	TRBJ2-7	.	TGTGCCAACTTCCTCGGGAGAACGCAGAGCGAGCAGTACTTC	CANFLGRTQSEQYF
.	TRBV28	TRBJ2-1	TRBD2	TGTGCCAGCAGACGCCGACTAGCGGGAGGGCTGGGGTCCTACAATGAGCAGTTCTTC	CASRRRLAGGLGSYNEQFF